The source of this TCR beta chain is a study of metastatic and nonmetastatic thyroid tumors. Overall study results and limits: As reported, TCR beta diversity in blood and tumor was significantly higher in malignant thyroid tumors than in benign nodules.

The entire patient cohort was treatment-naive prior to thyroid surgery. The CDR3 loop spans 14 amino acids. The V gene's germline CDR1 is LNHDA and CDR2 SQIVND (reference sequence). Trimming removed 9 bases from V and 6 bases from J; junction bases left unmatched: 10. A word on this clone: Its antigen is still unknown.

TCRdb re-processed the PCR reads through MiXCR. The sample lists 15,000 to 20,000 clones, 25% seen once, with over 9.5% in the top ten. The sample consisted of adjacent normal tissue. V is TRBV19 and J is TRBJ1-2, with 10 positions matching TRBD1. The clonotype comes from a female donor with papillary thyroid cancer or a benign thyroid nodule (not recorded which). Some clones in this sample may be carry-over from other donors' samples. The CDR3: CASGLDRGIDGYTF. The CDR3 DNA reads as TGTGCCAGCGGATTGGACAGGGGGATCGATGGCTACACCTTC.